This TCR beta chain was recorded in a study of blood T cell repertoires in COVID-19. CDR3 size: 13 residues. The germline CDR1 and CDR2 sequences are MNHEY and SVGAGI. V lost 7 bases to trimming and J lost 6 bases, with 15 bases between them. The authors' processing: Estimation of nucleated cell counts was performed using reference gene primer amplification. TCRdb's copy holds only in-frame clones and misses some; the assay was immunoSEQ multiplex PCR. That table supplies the V and J calls and clone size; D and trimming were determined from the DNA. In the table there are about 150,000 clones, about four fifths of which are singletons.

The sequence was collected from a human donor with acute or convalescent COVID-19. The donor label of this sample is uncertain. The rearrangement links TRBV6-5 to TRBJ1-2; TRBD1 is a possible D gene (6 bases). The sample was peripheral blood. The CDR3 DNA is TGTGCCAGCAATATCGATCCAGGGGATGGCTACACCTTC. Residues: CASNIDPGDGYTF.